The clone carrying this T cell receptor (beta chain) was counted between two and nine times. Its antigen remains unknown. TCRdb ran MiXCR on the RT-PCR reads and lists one entry per CDR3 protein. The data contain some 850,000 distinct CDR3 sequences, about a fifth of them singletons. The sample belongs to a study of response to subunit inactivated influenza vaccine. Points from the study as a whole: Every seasonal influenza vaccination brings in few new T cells, the authors suggested.

Trimming removed 5 bases from V and 5 bases from J, with 13 bases in between. Germline values: CDR1 SQVTM, CDR2 ANQGSEA. This CDR3 is 12 amino acids long. This material consisted of PBMCs from blood, taken 4 to 6 days after vaccination. This chain connects TRBV29-1 to TRBJ2-7; D not resolved. The clonotype was recovered from a man aged 45 to 65 who received an inactivated influenza vaccine. The CDR3 DNA follows: TGCAGCGTTTTTACCTTTGGGGACGAGCAGTACTTC. It is translated as CSVFTFGDEQYF.